A selection of T cell receptor beta chains follows, all from one sample in a study of post-analysis software for immune sequencing data. MiXCR was run by TCRdb on the PCR reads, yielding one entry per CDR3 protein. Found here are about 810,000 distinct CDR3 sequences, around 53% of them singletons; the top ten hold 4% to 5.5%. Input material: blood. The receptors were sampled from a girl aged 10-17 years with multiple sclerosis. CDR3s include the opening cysteine and the closing phenylalanine or tryptophan. A D gene is named only where the DNA matches it firmly. Rows may omit the clone size; those that give it use once, few, many or a size class.

cdr3_aa cdr3_nt j_call d_call v_call clone_size
CASSPQGQGGQPQHF TGTGCCAGCTCACCGCAGGGACAGGGGGGTCAGCCCCAGCATTTT TRBJ1-5 TRBD1 TRBV18 NA
CSVDPSTDTQYF TGCAGCGTTGACCCTAGCACAGATACGCAGTATTTT TRBJ2-3 NA TRBV29-1 few
CASSPGLAGVHYMDNEQFF TGTGCCAGCAGCCCGGGGCTAGCGGGAGTGCATTATATGGACAATGAGCAGTTCTTC TRBJ2-1 TRBD2 TRBV12-3/TRBV12-4 NA
CASSLEIPDTQYF TGTGCCAGCAGCTTAGAGATCCCAGATACGCAGTATTTT TRBJ2-3 NA TRBV7-2 NA
CASSHHPVGGTPLHF TGCGCCAGCAGCCATCATCCGGTTGGAGGGACCCCCCTCCACTTT TRBJ1-6 NA TRBV4-1 NA
CASTRDVGETQYF TGTGCCAGCACCCGCGATGTGGGGGAGACCCAGTACTTC TRBJ2-5 NA TRBV6-5 NA
CASSLVPGAKNIQYF TGTGCCAGCAGCTTAGTGCCGGGGGCCAAAAACATTCAGTACTTC TRBJ2-4 NA TRBV7-8 NA
CASSYELARIAKNIQYF TGTGCCAGCAGTTACGAACTGGCCCGGATAGCCAAAAACATTCAGTACTTC TRBJ2-4 NA TRBV6-5 NA
CASSYYHGTSVSYNEQFF TGTGCCAGCAGTTACTATCACGGGACTAGCGTCTCCTACAATGAGCAGTTCTTC TRBJ2-1 TRBD2 TRBV6-5 few
CASSFSGRRVTDTQYF TGTGCCAGCAGCTTTTCAGGTCGGCGGGTTACAGATACGCAGTATTTT TRBJ2-3 NA TRBV5-6 NA
CASSYGPPWGSYNEQYF TGTGCCAGCAGTTATGGACCCCCCTGGGGCTCCTACAATGAGCAGTACTTC TRBJ2-7 NA TRBV27 NA
CSASSQPSSYEQYF TGCAGTGCTAGCTCCCAGCCGAGCTCCTACGAGCAGTACTTC TRBJ2-7 NA TRBV20-1 few
CASSRQGQGTEAFF TGTGCCAGCAGTAGACAGGGGCAGGGCACTGAAGCTTTCTTT TRBJ1-1 TRBD1 TRBV6-6 NA
CASRPYRGWGQYF TGCGCCAGCAGACCTTACAGGGGCTGGGGGCAGTACTTC TRBJ2-7 TRBD1 TRBV5-1 NA